The T cell receptor (beta chain) described here comes from a study of T cell repertoires in cytomegalovirus infection. Study-level information: Well-studied HLA-B-restricted CMV epitopes were used in the study alongside recently identified HLA-C-restricted ones. Both CMV infection and a matching HLA type were indicated by public TCR beta signatures.

MiXCR, applied by TCRdb to the reads, yields one record per CDR3 protein. The sample contains about 830,000 distinct CDR3 sequences, roughly 33% of which appear only once. Study-wide findings and caveats: The cumulative frequency of public TCR beta families identified carriers of CMV plus the relevant HLA.

About this clonotype itself: Its antigen is not known.

Trimming took off 1 base at V and 4 bases at J, with 8 bases between the two ends. The CDR3 covers 14 residues. The germline V gene has CDR1 MNHEY and CDR2 SMNVEV (reference sequence). Source: cultured CD8+ T cells from PBMCs, taken from culture after CMV antigen stimulation. The chain carries TRBV27 and TRBJ1-5; D ambiguous. This clonotype was obtained from a human donor in good health (CMV status not recorded). Some clones in this sample may be carry-over from other donors' samples. CDR3 residues: CASSLWRGNQPQHF. The CDR3 DNA is TGTGCCAGCAGTTTATGGCGAGGAAATCAGCCCCAGCATTTT.